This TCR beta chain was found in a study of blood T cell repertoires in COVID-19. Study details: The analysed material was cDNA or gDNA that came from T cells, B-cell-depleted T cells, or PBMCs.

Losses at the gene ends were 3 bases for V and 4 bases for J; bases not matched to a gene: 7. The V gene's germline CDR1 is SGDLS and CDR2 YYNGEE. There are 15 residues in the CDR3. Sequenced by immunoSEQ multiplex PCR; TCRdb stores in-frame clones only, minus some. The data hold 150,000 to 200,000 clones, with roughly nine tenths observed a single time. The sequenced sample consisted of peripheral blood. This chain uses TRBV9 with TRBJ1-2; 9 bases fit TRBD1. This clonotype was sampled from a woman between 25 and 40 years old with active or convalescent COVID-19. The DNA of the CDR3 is TGTGCCAGCAGCGCGCGACAGGGGGAACTCTATGGCTACACCTTC. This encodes CASSARQGELYGYTF.